This T cell receptor (beta chain) was captured in a study of T cells after yellow fever vaccination (dated by TCRdb to between 2017 and 2020). Background for the entire study: Libraries from fractions with low cell numbers were prepared with the SMART-Seq v4 Ultra Low Input RNA kit. To follow T-cell clones before and after primary and booster YFV17D yellow fever vaccination, bulk TCR alpha and beta repertoires were sequenced over time. Two healthy male donors, one aged 18 to 30 and one aged 30 to 39 years, were included in the cohort. Bulk PBMC replicates and cell subsets were isolated from blood drawn at multiple timepoints before and after both primary and secondary immunization. Study-wide conclusions, independent of this receptor: Computational filtering was needed because FACS-sorted repertoires could contain abundant contaminating clonotypes from the bulk population. Compared with the primary T-cell response, the secondary T-cell response was faster but weaker, reaching its peak on day 5 rather than on day 15. A small share of clonotypes occurred in both CD4 and CD8 compartments, likely arising from convergent recombination. Because the study included only two donors, the extent to which the findings can be generalized is limited. Most clones expanded after primary vaccination (around 97% of CD4 and roughly 91% of CD8) were re-detected after the booster, suggesting that broad memory maintenance occurred.

The reads were generated on an Illumina NovaSeq 6000. Synthesis of TCR cDNA relied on 5'RACE template switching, a step that introduced a universal primer site along with unique molecular identifiers. Priming for cDNA synthesis came from both the TCR alpha and TCR beta constant segments. Two PCR steps were used to amplify libraries, with sample barcodes and sequencing adapters being added in the second step. Libraries were sequenced on Illumina HiSeq 2500 (2x100 bp) or NovaSeq (2x150 bp). Per the authors' processing: MIGEC handled demultiplexing of reads and collapsing into UMI consensus sequences, while MiXCR performed V(D)J alignment. Using edgeR on replicate PBMC samples, clonotypes were called vaccine-responding if FDR was below 0.01 and the log2 fold change was above 5 up to day 15. CD4 or CD8 identity was assigned to each bulk clonotype according to whether the clonotype was present at higher abundance in the sequenced CD4 repertoire or the sequenced CD8 repertoire. TCRdb cleaned the public reads at Q25 with fastp, built clones with MiXCR and kept in-frame beta chains. Identical CDR3 protein sequences are pooled into one entry, listed with their most common genes and DNA. The V and J calls were not made by the authors but by TCRdb's processing. The sample table lists 250,000 to 300,000 distinct CDR3 sequences, around 8.6% of them with a count of one. Of the sample, about 3% is held by the ten largest clones.

The CDR3 goes from the cysteine to the phenylalanine over 15 residues. Left in the record is the CDR3 DNA by itself, 45 bases read in frame from the first base. Ends trimmed: V by 5 bases, J by 2 bases; bases unmatched to a gene: 5. The germline V gene yields SGHTA for CDR1 and FQGNSA for CDR2. With regard to this clonotype: The specificity of this receptor is unknown. Base qualities are not at hand, and no much larger clone is one base apart.

In the paper's terms, the treatment or condition label means: live attenuated yellow fever vaccine strain. PBMCs were isolated from peripheral blood using a standard Ficoll-Paque protocol. CD4 and CD8 T-cell fractions were isolated with Dynabeads CD4 and CD8 positive selection kits. TriZol was used to extract RNA from bulk PBMCs, CD4 and CD8 fractions, and dextramer-positive and dextramer-negative fractions. The material sequenced was CD4+ T cells sorted from PBMCs, taken 5 days after the yellow fever booster vaccination. The chain is encoded by TRBV7-2 joined to TRBJ1-4, with 7 junctional bases fitting TRBD1. The clonotype was recovered from a man between 18 and 35 years old who received the YFV17D yellow fever vaccine. The sequence in DNA is TGTGCCAGCAGCCCGACAGGGCCCACTAATGAAAAACTGTTTTTT. This yields the protein CASSPTGPTNEKLFF.